The clone carrying this TCR beta chain was seen a few times. Followed longitudinally, the Seattle patients had been enrolled during active infection. This record comes from a study of blood T cell repertoires in COVID-19. Study-wide context: Sites across the United States, Italy and Spain contributed samples from acute and convalescent COVID-19.

V was pared by 6 bases and J by 0 bases, with 12 bases between. The CDR3 contains 15 residues. CDR1 is MNHEY, CDR2 SVGAGI, per germline. Sequencing used immunoSEQ multiplex PCR; TCRdb keeps in-frame clones, though not all of them. The sample consists of over 65,000 clones, roughly 80% of them appearing once. The sequence derives from a man between 60 and 75 years old with COVID-19, enrolled during active disease. The sample taken for sequencing was peripheral blood. This chain uses TRBV6-5 with TRBJ1-3; D uncertain. The CDR3 region is CASRKATPSGNTIYF. CDR3 bases: TGTGCCAGCAGGAAAGCCACCCCCTCTGGAAACACCATATATTTT.